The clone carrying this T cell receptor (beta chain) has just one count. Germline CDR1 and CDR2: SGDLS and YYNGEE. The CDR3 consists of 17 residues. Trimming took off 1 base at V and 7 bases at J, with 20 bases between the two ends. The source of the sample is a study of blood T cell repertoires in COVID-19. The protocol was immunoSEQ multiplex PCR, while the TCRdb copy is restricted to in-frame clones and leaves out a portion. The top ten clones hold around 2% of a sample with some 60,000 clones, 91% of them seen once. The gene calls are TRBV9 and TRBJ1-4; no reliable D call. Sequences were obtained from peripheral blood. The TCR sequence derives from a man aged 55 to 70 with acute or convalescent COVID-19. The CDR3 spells CASSVSLTDGEGEKLFF. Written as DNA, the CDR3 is TGTGCCAGCAGCGTATCCCTCACGGACGGCGAGGGTGAAAAACTGTTTTTT.